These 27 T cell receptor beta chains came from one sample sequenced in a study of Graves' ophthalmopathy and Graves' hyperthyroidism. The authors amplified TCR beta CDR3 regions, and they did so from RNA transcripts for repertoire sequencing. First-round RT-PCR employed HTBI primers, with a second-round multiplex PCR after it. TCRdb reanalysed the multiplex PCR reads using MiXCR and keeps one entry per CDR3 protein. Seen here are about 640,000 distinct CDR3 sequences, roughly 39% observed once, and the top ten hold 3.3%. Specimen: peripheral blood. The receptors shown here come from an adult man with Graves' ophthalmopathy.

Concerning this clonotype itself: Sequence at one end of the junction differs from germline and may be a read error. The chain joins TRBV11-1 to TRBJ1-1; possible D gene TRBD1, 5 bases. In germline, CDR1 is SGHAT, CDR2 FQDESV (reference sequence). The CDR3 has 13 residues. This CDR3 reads CVSSLTADTEASF. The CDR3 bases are TGTGTCAGCAGCTTGACAGCGGACACTGAAGCTTCCTTT.

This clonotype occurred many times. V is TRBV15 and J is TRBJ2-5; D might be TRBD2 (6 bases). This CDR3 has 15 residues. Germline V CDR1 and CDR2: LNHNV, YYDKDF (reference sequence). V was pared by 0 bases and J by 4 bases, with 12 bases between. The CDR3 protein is CATSRDGRDLETQYF. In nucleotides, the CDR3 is TGTGCCACCAGCAGAGATGGAAGGGACTTAGAGACCCAGTACTTC.

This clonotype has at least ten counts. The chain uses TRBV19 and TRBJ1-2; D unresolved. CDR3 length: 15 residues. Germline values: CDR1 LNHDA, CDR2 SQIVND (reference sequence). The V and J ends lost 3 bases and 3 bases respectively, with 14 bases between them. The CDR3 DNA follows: TGTGCCAGTAGTATCAACCTGATTAGGGACTATGGCTACACCTTC. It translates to CASSINLIRDYGYTF.

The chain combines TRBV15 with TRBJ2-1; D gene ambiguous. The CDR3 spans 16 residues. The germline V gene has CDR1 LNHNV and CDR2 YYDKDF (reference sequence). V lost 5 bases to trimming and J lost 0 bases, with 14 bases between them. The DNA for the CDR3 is TGTGCCACCAGCCGTGTTGTGGGAATCTCCTACAATGAGCAGTTCTTC. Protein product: CATSRVVGISYNEQFF.

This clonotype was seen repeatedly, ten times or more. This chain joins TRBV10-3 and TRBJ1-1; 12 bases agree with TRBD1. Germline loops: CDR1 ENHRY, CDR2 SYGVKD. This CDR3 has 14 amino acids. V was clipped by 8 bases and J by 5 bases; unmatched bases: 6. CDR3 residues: CAIGGQGARTEAFF. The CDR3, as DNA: TGTGCCATCGGGGGACAGGGGGCGCGGACTGAAGCTTTCTTT.

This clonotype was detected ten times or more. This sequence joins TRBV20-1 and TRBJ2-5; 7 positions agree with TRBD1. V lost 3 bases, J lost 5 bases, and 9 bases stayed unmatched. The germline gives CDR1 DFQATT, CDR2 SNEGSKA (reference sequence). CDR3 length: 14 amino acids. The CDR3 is CSASHRGFYETQYF. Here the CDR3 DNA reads TGCAGTGCTAGCCACAGGGGTTTCTATGAGACCCAGTACTTC.

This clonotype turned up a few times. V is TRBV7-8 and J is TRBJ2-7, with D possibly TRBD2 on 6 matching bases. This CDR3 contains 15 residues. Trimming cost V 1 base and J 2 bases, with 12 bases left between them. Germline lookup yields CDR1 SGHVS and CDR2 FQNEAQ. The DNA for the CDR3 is TGTGCCAGCAGCTTAGGATCCGGGACTGCCTACGAGCAGTACTTC. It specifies CASSLGSGTAYEQYF. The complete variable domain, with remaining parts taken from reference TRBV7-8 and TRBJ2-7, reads GAGVSQSPRYKVAKRGQDVALRCDPISGHVSLFWYQQALGQGPEFLTYFQNEAQLDKSGLPSDRFFAERPEGSVSTLKIQRTQQEDSAVYLCASSLGSGTAYEQYFGPGTRLTVT.

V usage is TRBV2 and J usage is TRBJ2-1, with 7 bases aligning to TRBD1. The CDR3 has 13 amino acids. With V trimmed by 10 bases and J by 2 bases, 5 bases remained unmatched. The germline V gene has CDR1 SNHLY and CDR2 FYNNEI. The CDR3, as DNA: TGTGCCACTAAAACAGGGGCCTACAATGAGCAGTTCTTC. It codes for CATKTGAYNEQFF.

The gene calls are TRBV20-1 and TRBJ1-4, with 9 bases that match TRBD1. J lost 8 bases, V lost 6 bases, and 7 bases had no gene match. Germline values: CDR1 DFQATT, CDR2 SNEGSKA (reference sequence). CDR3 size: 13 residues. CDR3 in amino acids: CSAMGQGEEKLFF. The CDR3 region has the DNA TGCAGTGCGATGGGACAGGGCGAAGAAAAACTGTTTTTT.

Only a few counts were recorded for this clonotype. CDR3 DNA: TGTGCCAGCAAGAGTGATAACACTGAAGCTTTCTTT. It translates to CASKSDNTEAFF. The genes are TRBV9 and TRBJ1-1; D uncertain. The CDR3 runs to 12 residues. The germline V and J ends were trimmed by 6 bases and 2 bases, with 8 bases remaining between them. CDR1 SGDLS and CDR2 YYNGEE come from the germline V gene.

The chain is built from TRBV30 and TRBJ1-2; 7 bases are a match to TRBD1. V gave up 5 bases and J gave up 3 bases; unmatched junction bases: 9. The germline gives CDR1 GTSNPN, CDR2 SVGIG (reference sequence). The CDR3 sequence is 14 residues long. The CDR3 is CAWLDREWDYGYTF. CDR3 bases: TGTGCCTGGCTTGACAGGGAGTGGGACTATGGCTACACCTTC.

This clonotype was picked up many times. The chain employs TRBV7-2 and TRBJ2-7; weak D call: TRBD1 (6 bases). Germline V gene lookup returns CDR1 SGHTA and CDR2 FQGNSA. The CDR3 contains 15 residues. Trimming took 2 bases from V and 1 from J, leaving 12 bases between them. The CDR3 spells CASSLRGGQSYEQYF. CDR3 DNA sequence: TGTGCCAGCAGCTTAAGAGGCGGACAGTCCTACGAGCAGTACTTC.

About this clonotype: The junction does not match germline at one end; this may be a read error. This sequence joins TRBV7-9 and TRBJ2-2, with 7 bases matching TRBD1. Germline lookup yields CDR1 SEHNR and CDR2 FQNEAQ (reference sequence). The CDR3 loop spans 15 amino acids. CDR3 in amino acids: CASSLGTANTGELSW. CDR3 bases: TGTGCTAGCAGCTTAGGGACAGCGAACACCGGGGAGCTGTCTTGG.

The CDR3 region is CASSYQGADGYTF. In nucleotides, the CDR3 is TGTGCCAGCAGTTATCAGGGGGCGGATGGCTACACCTTC. The chain links TRBV27 to TRBJ1-2; 8 bases map to TRBD1. Germline V gene sequence: CDR1 MNHEY, CDR2 SMNVEV (reference sequence). The CDR3 has 13 amino acids. With V trimmed by 4 bases and J by 6 bases, 4 bases remained unmatched.

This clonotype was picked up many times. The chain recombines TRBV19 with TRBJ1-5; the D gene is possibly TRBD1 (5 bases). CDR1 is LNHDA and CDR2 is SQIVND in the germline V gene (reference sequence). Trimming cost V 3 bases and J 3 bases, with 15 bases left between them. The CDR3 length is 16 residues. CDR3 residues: CASSIETLGDNQPQHF. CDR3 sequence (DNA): TGTGCCAGTAGTATCGAGACTTTAGGGGACAATCAGCCCCAGCATTTT. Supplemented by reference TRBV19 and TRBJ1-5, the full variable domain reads DGGITQSPKYLFRKEGQNVTLSCEQNLNHDAMYWYRQDPGQGLRLIYYSQIVNDFQKGDIAEGYSVSREKKESFPLTVTSAQKNPTAFYLCASSIETLGDNQPQHFGDGTRLSIL.

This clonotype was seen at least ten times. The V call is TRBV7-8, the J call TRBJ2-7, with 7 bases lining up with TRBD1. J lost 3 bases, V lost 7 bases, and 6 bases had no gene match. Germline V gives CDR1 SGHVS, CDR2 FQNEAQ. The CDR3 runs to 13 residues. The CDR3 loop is CASMTTGLYEQYF. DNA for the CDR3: TGTGCCAGCATGACGACAGGGCTCTACGAGCAGTACTTC.

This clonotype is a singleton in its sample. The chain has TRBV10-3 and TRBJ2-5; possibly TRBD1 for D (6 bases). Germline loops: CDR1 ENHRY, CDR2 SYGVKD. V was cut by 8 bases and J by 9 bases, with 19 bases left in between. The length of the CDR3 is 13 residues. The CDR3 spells CAISGREGQPQYF. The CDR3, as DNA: TGTGCCATCTCTGGCAGGGAAGGACAGCCCCAGTACTTC.

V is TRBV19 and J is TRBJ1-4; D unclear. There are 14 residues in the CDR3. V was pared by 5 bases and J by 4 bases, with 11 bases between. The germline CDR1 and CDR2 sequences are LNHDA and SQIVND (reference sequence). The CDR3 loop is CASSAGRNNEKLFF. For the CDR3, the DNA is TGTGCCAGTAGTGCAGGCAGGAATAATGAAAAACTGTTTTTT.

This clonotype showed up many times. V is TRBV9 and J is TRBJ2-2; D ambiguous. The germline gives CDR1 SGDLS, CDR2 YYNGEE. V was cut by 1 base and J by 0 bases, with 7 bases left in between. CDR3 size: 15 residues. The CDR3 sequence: CASSVHTTNTGELFF. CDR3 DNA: TGTGCCAGCAGCGTACATACTACGAACACCGGGGAGCTGTTTTTT.

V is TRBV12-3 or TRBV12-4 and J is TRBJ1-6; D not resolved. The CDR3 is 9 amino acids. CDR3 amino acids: CASGSPIHF. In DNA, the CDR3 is TGTGCTAGTGGTTCCCCCATCCACTTT.

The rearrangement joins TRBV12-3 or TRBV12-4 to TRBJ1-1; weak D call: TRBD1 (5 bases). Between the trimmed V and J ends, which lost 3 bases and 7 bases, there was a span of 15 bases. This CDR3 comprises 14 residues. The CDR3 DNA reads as TGTGCCAGCAGTTTTTGGCAGGGCGGCAATGAAGCTTTCTTT. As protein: CASSFWQGGNEAFF.

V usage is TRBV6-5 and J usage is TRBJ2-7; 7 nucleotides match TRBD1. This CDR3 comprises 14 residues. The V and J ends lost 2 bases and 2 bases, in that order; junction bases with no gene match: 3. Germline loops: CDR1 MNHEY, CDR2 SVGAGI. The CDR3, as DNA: TGTGCCAGCAGTTACCAGACAGGGACCTACGAGCAGTACTTC. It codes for CASSYQTGTYEQYF.

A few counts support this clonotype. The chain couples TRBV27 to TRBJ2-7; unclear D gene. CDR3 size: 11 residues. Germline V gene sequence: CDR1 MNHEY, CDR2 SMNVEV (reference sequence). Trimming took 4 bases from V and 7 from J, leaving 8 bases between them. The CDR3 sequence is CASSSAREQYF. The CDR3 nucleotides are TGTGCCAGCAGTTCTGCGCGGGAGCAGTACTTC.

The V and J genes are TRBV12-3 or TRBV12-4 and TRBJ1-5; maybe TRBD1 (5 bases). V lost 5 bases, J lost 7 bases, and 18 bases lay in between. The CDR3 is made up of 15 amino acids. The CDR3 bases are TGTGCCAGCAGTCTCGGGACTAGATACGGGCAGCCCCAGCATTTT. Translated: CASSLGTRYGQPQHF.

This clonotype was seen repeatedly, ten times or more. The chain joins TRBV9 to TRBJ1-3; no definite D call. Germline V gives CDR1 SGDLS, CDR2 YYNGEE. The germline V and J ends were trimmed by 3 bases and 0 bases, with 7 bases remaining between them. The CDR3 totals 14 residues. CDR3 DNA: TGTGCCAGCAGCGGGACGTACTCTGGAAACACCATATATTTT. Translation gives CASSGTYSGNTIYF.

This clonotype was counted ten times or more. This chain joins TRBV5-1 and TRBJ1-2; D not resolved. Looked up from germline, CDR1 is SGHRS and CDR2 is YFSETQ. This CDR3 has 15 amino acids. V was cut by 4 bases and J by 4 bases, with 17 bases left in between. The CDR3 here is CASSGGFRAGYGYTF. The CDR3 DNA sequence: TGCGCCAGCAGCGGCGGATTCCGAGCGGGCTATGGCTACACCTTC.

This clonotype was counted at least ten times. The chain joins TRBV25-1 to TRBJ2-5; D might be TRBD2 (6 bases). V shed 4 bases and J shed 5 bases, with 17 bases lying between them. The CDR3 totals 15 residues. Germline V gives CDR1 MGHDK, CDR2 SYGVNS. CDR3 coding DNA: TGTGCCAGCAGTGGTGGAGCCCGGGGGTGGGAGACCCAGTACTTC. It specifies CASSGGARGWETQYF.